This TCR beta chain is from a study of T-cell memory formation after mild COVID-19. Regarding the study as a whole: A balance of CD4 and CD8 characterized clones contracting day 15 to 85, whereas later expanders leaned CD4+. Some SARS-CoV-2-responding clones were already detected in memory before infection.

Comment on this clonotype: Its matching antigen is unknown.

TCRdb processed the 5' RACE reads anew with MiXCR; each CDR3 protein has one entry. The sample includes about 82,000 distinct CDR3 sequences, 10% to 15% of them seen just once. The CDR3 covers 13 residues. The V gene's germline CDR1 is SQVTM and CDR2 ANQGSEA. The V gene end was trimmed by 5 bases and the J gene end by 6 bases; junction bases not matched to a gene: 7. This receptor was taken from a man between 18 and 29 years old who had mild COVID-19 (a few samples of this study predate the infection). Cell type and time point are not known. The specimen sequenced was PBMCs or a T cell subset sorted from them (not recorded which). This chain links TRBV29-1 with TRBJ2-1; 7 bases fit TRBD2. This CDR3 is CSVSRGVGNEQFF. For the CDR3, the DNA is TGCAGCGTTTCCCGGGGGGTAGGCAATGAGCAGTTCTTC.